This is a list of T cell receptor beta chains from one sample in a study of spatial heterogeneity in lung cancer. TCRdb re-derived calls from the 5' RACE reads in MiXCR, one entry per CDR3 protein. Counted here are 1,500 to 2,000 distinct CDR3 sequences, about a sixth occurring once; the ten biggest clones make up 20% to 30%. Sequences were derived from normal lung tissue next to the tumor, sampled at surgery. The origin of the receptors is a male donor with early-stage non-small cell lung cancer. CDR3s include the opening cysteine and the closing phenylalanine or tryptophan. Each record gives: clone size, V gene, D gene, J gene, CDR3 protein, CDR3 DNA. A D gene is named only where the DNA matches it firmly. Size tells how often a clone was seen (once, few, many) or the class of an expanded clone, and some rows leave it out.

clone_size: medium-sized
v_call: TRBV30
d_call: .
j_call: TRBJ2-3
cdr3_aa: CAWGLDTQYF
cdr3_nt: TGTGCCTGGGGACTTGATACGCAGTATTTT

clone_size: many
v_call: TRBV11-2
d_call: .
j_call: TRBJ2-2
cdr3_aa: CASSFLRPTKSNTGELFF
cdr3_nt: TGTGCCAGCAGCTTTTTAAGACCTACAAAGTCGAACACCGGGGAGCTGTTTTTT

clone_size: medium-sized
v_call: TRBV6-5
d_call: .
j_call: TRBJ2-3
cdr3_aa: CATKDSGWTDTQYF
cdr3_nt: TGTGCCACCAAGGACAGCGGGTGGACAGATACGCAGTATTTT

clone_size: many
v_call: TRBV7-9
d_call: .
j_call: TRBJ2-1
cdr3_aa: CASSLDSSEQFF
cdr3_nt: TGTGCCAGCAGCTTAGATAGCAGTGAGCAGTTCTTC

clone_size: .
v_call: TRBV12-3/TRBV12-4
d_call: .
j_call: TRBJ1-1
cdr3_aa: CASSPFRGQSEAFF
cdr3_nt: TGTGCCAGCAGTCCCTTCAGAGGGCAAAGTGAAGCTTTCTTT

clone_size: .
v_call: TRBV18
d_call: TRBD2
j_call: TRBJ2-7
cdr3_aa: CASSPRTSGRLPGEQYF
cdr3_nt: TGTGCCAGCTCACCACGGACTAGCGGGAGGCTCCCCGGCGAGCAGTACTTC

clone_size: few
v_call: TRBV5-1
d_call: TRBD1
j_call: TRBJ1-1
cdr3_aa: CASSFGTDNTEAFF
cdr3_nt: TGCGCCAGCAGCTTCGGGACAGATAACACTGAAGCTTTCTTT

clone_size: .
v_call: TRBV10-3
d_call: .
j_call: TRBJ2-5
cdr3_aa: CAISESGETQYF
cdr3_nt: TGTGCCATCAGTGAGTCGGGTGAGACCCAGTACTTC

clone_size: .
v_call: TRBV30
d_call: TRBD2
j_call: TRBJ2-1
cdr3_aa: CAWSAGKLAGVSNEQFF
cdr3_nt: TGTGCCTGGAGTGCCGGAAAACTAGCGGGAGTATCGAATGAGCAGTTCTTC

clone_size: .
v_call: TRBV7-8
d_call: .
j_call: TRBJ2-1
cdr3_aa: CASSPDWGYNEQFF
cdr3_nt: TGTGCCAGCAGCCCAGATTGGGGCTACAATGAGCAGTTCTTC

clone_size: medium-sized
v_call: TRBV19
d_call: TRBD2
j_call: TRBJ2-1
cdr3_aa: CASVLAGTSGRFNRNEQFF
cdr3_nt: TGTGCCAGTGTCCTCGCCGGGACTAGCGGGAGGTTCAACCGCAATGAGCAGTTCTTC

clone_size: medium-sized
v_call: TRBV29-1
d_call: .
j_call: TRBJ2-4
cdr3_aa: CSVVAERAKNIQYF
cdr3_nt: TGCAGCGTTGTAGCAGAACGGGCCAAAAACATTCAGTACTTC

clone_size: medium-sized
v_call: TRBV7-3
d_call: .
j_call: TRBJ2-1
cdr3_aa: CASSPQRMTGYTNEQFF
cdr3_nt: TGTGCCAGCAGCCCTCAGAGGATGACAGGTTATACCAATGAGCAGTTCTTC

clone_size: medium-sized
v_call: TRBV6-2/TRBV6-3
d_call: .
j_call: TRBJ2-5
cdr3_aa: CASSYLPRETQYF
cdr3_nt: TGTGCCAGCAGTTACCTTCCGAGGGAGACCCAGTACTTC

clone_size: .
v_call: TRBV5-1
d_call: TRBD1
j_call: TRBJ1-2
cdr3_aa: CASRDRGSVNYGYTF
cdr3_nt: TGCGCCAGCCGGGACAGAGGCAGCGTCAACTATGGCTACACCTTC

clone_size: many
v_call: TRBV5-1
d_call: .
j_call: TRBJ2-7
cdr3_aa: CASSSGTSYEQYF
cdr3_nt: TGCGCCAGCAGTTCCGGGACCAGCTACGAGCAGTACTTC

clone_size: .
v_call: TRBV28
d_call: .
j_call: TRBJ1-2
cdr3_aa: CASSPSWVYGYTF
cdr3_nt: TGTGCCAGCAGTCCCAGTTGGGTTTATGGCTACACCTTC

clone_size: medium-sized
v_call: TRBV20-1
d_call: TRBD2
j_call: TRBJ2-5
cdr3_aa: CSAGLAKNMETQYF
cdr3_nt: TGCAGTGCTGGACTAGCGAAAAACATGGAGACCCAGTACTTC

clone_size: .
v_call: TRBV6-5
d_call: .
j_call: TRBJ2-7
cdr3_aa: CASSTGPWGEQYF
cdr3_nt: TGTGCCAGCAGTACCGGGCCTTGGGGCGAGCAGTACTTC

clone_size: many
v_call: TRBV5-6
d_call: .
j_call: TRBJ2-1
cdr3_aa: CASSLTRARGNEQFF
cdr3_nt: TGTGCCAGCAGCTTAACGAGGGCCCGGGGCAATGAGCAGTTCTTC

clone_size: few
v_call: TRBV11-2
d_call: TRBD2
j_call: TRBJ2-1
cdr3_aa: CASSLEGASGISYNEQFF
cdr3_nt: TGTGCCAGCAGCTTAGAAGGGGCTAGCGGGATATCCTACAATGAGCAGTTCTTC

clone_size: medium-sized
v_call: TRBV6-2/TRBV6-3
d_call: TRBD2
j_call: TRBJ2-1
cdr3_aa: CAIKSGMDEQFF
cdr3_nt: TGTGCCATCAAAAGCGGGATGGATGAGCAGTTCTTC

clone_size: medium-sized
v_call: TRBV5-1
d_call: TRBD1
j_call: TRBJ2-3
cdr3_aa: CASIVGQGAGDTQYF
cdr3_nt: TGCGCCAGCATCGTTGGGCAGGGGGCCGGAGATACGCAGTATTTT

clone_size: few
v_call: TRBV27
d_call: .
j_call: TRBJ2-3
cdr3_aa: CASTDWTDTQYF
cdr3_nt: TGTGCCAGCACGGACTGGACAGATACGCAGTATTTT

clone_size: large
v_call: TRBV20-1
d_call: TRBD2
j_call: TRBJ2-7
cdr3_aa: CSAPDVASGSSEQYF
cdr3_nt: TGCAGTGCCCCGGACGTGGCTAGCGGGAGCTCCGAGCAGTACTTC

clone_size: many
v_call: TRBV6-2/TRBV6-3
d_call: .
j_call: TRBJ2-7
cdr3_aa: CASSYGNSYEQYF
cdr3_nt: TGTGCCAGCAGTTACGGAAACTCCTACGAGCAGTACTTC

clone_size: many
v_call: TRBV24-1
d_call: TRBD2
j_call: TRBJ2-1
cdr3_aa: CATSDFATGGAYNEQFF
cdr3_nt: TGTGCCACCAGTGATTTTGCTACGGGAGGGGCCTACAATGAGCAGTTCTTC

clone_size: .
v_call: TRBV28
d_call: .
j_call: TRBJ1-5
cdr3_aa: CASSFEGAGSQPQHF
cdr3_nt: TGTGCCAGCAGTTTTGAAGGGGCAGGGAGTCAGCCCCAGCATTTT

clone_size: medium-sized
v_call: TRBV20-1
d_call: TRBD1
j_call: TRBJ1-1
cdr3_aa: CSAKTGATEAFF
cdr3_nt: TGCAGTGCTAAGACAGGGGCCACTGAAGCTTTCTTT

clone_size: medium-sized
v_call: TRBV20-1
d_call: .
j_call: TRBJ2-7
cdr3_aa: CSARSGTSSYEQYF
cdr3_nt: TGCAGTGCTAGATCAGGGACTTCTTCCTACGAGCAGTACTTC

clone_size: medium-sized
v_call: TRBV27
d_call: .
j_call: TRBJ1-1
cdr3_aa: CASSFLGKAFF
cdr3_nt: TGTGCCAGCAGTTTCTTAGGAAAAGCTTTCTTT

clone_size: medium-sized
v_call: TRBV6-4
d_call: TRBD2
j_call: TRBJ2-1
cdr3_aa: CASSPSQAGGRYEQFF
cdr3_nt: TGTGCCAGCAGTCCCTCTCAAGCGGGAGGGCGGTATGAGCAGTTCTTC

clone_size: few
v_call: TRBV3-1
d_call: .
j_call: TRBJ2-1
cdr3_aa: CASSQGLWGKLF
cdr3_nt: TGTGCCAGCAGCCAAGGTTTGTGGGGAAAGCTCTTC

clone_size: .
v_call: TRBV6-5
d_call: TRBD1
j_call: TRBJ1-3
cdr3_aa: CASSRGTGRSGNTIYF
cdr3_nt: TGTGCCAGCAGCAGAGGGACAGGTCGCTCAGGAAACACCATATATTTT

clone_size: medium-sized
v_call: TRBV29-1
d_call: .
j_call: TRBJ2-7
cdr3_aa: CSVQDGSLDEQYF
cdr3_nt: TGCAGCGTTCAGGACGGATCCCTGGACGAGCAGTACTTC

clone_size: medium-sized
v_call: TRBV12-3/TRBV12-4
d_call: .
j_call: TRBJ2-2
cdr3_aa: CASSLLGTGELFF
cdr3_nt: TGTGCCAGCAGTTTATTGGGTACCGGGGAGCTGTTTTTT

clone_size: .
v_call: TRBV10-3
d_call: .
j_call: TRBJ2-3
cdr3_aa: CAIRYEGDTQYF
cdr3_nt: TGTGCCATCAGATACGAGGGAGACACGCAGTATTTT

clone_size: medium-sized
v_call: TRBV14
d_call: .
j_call: TRBJ2-5
cdr3_aa: CASSQTGASGTQYF
cdr3_nt: TGTGCCAGCAGCCAAACCGGGGCCAGCGGGACCCAGTACTTC

clone_size: medium-sized
v_call: TRBV2
d_call: .
j_call: TRBJ1-5
cdr3_aa: CASSEWSDVGGFGQPQHF
cdr3_nt: TGTGCCAGCAGTGAGTGGTCGGATGTCGGAGGTTTCGGGCAGCCCCAGCATTTT

clone_size: many
v_call: TRBV6-1
d_call: .
j_call: TRBJ1-5
cdr3_aa: CASSDGGFQPQHF
cdr3_nt: TGTGCCAGCAGTGACGGTGGGTTCCAGCCCCAGCATTTT

clone_size: medium-sized
v_call: TRBV11-2
d_call: .
j_call: TRBJ2-5
cdr3_aa: CASSLEGLGLETQYF
cdr3_nt: TGTGCCAGCAGCTTAGAAGGTCTTGGTCTGGAGACCCAGTACTTC